The subject of this entry is one T cell receptor (beta chain). TCRdb recomputed calls from the RT-PCR reads with MiXCR, one row per CDR3 protein. The sample yields fewer than 2,000 distinct CDR3 sequences, 7.2% seen once. This entry belongs to a study of patients and donors after allogeneic stem cell transplantation. The CDR3 is 13 residues long. Germline CDR1 SEHNR, CDR2 FQNEAQ (reference sequence). Trimming removed 4 bases from V and 1 base from J, with 7 bases in between. The rearrangement joins TRBV7-9 to TRBJ1-1; D remains ambiguous. The sample was blood, either unsorted or a sorted T cell fraction (not recorded which). This TCR derives from a human donor who was either an allogeneic HSCT recipient or a stem cell or donor lymphocyte infusion donor (not recorded which). It is not recorded whose cells these are; they may come from a transplant donor. CDR3 sequence reads: CASSSVRNTEAFF. CDR3 coding DNA: TGTGCCAGCAGCTCCGTCAGGAACACTGAAGCTTTCTTT. Together with reference TRBV7-9 and TRBJ1-1, the CDR3 gives the full variable domain: DTGVSQNPRHKITKRGQNVTFRCDPISEHNRLYWYRQTLGQGPEFLTYFQNEAQLEKSRLLSDRFSAERPKGSFSTLEIQRTEQGDSAMYLCASSSVRNTEAFFGQGTRLTVV.